This TCR beta chain was captured in a study of cytomegalovirus exposure and HLA in healthy donors. Primers for the PCR totalled 60 Vbeta and 13 Jbeta. Here immunoSEQ multiplex PCR was the method, and the copy in TCRdb shows in-frame clones only, minus some. Of about 160,000 clones listed, around 83% were seen once; the top ten hold nearly 8.5%. CDR1 is MRHNA and CDR2 is SNTAGT in the germline V gene. V dropped 2 bases and J dropped 3; count of bases not matched to a gene: 9. This CDR3 has 19 amino acids. Sequenced input: PBMCs. The chain employs TRBV6-4 and TRBJ2-3; 15 positions match TRBD2. The sequence came from a male donor in good health and CMV-seropositive. CDR3 sequence: CASSDRGLAGGPRTDTQYF. Here the CDR3 DNA reads TGTGCCAGCAGTGACCGCGGACTAGCGGGAGGGCCGAGAACAGATACGCAGTATTTT.